This T cell receptor beta chain was identified during a study of blood T cells in healthy people across ages. The CDR3 is 14 amino acids. V lost 5 bases and J lost 7; bases outside the gene matches: 7. CDR1 is LGHDT, CDR2 YNNKEL, per germline (reference sequence). Per-sample yields of isolated PBMCs were at least 6.5 million. A remark on this clonotype: Its antigen is unknown.

The study, taken as a whole, reports: Higher diversity and more naive CD4+ cells were features of long-lived donors, compared to aged donors.

The use of a sample-barcoded 5' primer and a J-beta primer mix characterized a second PCR of 7 to 11 cycles. In TCRdb, the 5' RACE reads were re-called with MiXCR into one record per CDR3 protein. The table has about 670,000 distinct CDR3 sequences, about 50% seen once. This receptor was identified in a woman aged 80 or over in good health. Specimen: blood. V is TRBV3-1 and J is TRBJ1-4; 7 nucleotides match TRBD1. CDR3 residues: CASSAGQWREKLFF. The CDR3 nucleotides read TGTGCCAGCAGCGCGGGACAGTGGCGTGAAAAACTGTTTTTT.